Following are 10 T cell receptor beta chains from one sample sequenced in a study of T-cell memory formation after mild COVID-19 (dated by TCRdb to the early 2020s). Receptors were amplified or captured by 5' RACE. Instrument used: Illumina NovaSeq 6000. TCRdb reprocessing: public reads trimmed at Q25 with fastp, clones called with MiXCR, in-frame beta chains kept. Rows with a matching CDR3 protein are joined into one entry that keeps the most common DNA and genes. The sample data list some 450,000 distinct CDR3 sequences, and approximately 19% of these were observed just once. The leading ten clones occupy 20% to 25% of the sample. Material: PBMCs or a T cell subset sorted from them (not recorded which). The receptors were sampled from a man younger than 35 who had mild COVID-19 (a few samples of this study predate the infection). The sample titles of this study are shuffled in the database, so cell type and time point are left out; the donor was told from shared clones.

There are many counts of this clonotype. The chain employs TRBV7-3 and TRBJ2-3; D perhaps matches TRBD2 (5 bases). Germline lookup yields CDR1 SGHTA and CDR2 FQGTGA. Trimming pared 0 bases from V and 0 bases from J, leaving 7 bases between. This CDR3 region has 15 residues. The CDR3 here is CASSLTGVSTDTQYF. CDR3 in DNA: TGTGCCAGCAGCTTAACCGGGGTTAGCACAGATACGCAGTATTTT.

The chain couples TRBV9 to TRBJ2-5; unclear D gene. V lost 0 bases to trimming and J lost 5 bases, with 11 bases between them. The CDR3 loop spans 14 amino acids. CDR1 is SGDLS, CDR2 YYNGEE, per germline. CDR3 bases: TGTGCCAGCAGCGTAGGGCTAGTCGCGGAGACCCAGTACTTC. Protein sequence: CASSVGLVAETQYF.

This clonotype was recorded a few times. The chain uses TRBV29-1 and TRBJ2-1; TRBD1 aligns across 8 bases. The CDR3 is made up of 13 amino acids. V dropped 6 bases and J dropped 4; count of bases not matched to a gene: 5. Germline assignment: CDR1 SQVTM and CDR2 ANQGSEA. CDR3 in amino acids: CSVPGQVYNEQFF. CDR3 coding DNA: TGCAGCGTCCCGGGACAGGTTTACAATGAGCAGTTCTTC.

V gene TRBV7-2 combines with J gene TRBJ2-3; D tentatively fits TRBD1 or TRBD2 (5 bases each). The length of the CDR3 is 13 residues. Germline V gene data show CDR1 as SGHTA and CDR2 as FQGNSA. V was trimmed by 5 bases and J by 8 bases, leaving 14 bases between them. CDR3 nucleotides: TGTGCCAGCAGCCCCGGGGCCCTTTTTACGCAGTATTTT. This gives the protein CASSPGALFTQYF. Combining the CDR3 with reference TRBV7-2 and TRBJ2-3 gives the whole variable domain GAGVSQSPSNKVTEKGKDVELRCDPISGHTALYWYRQSLGQGLEFLIYFQGNSAPDKSGLPSDRFSAERTGGSVSTLTIQRTQQEDSAVYLCASSPGALFTQYFGPGTRLTVL.

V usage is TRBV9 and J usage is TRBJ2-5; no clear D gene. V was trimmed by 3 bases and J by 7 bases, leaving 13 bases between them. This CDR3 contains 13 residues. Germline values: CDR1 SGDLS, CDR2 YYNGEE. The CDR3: CASSGGASWTQYF. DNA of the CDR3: TGTGCCAGCAGCGGAGGCGCGAGTTGGACCCAGTACTTC.

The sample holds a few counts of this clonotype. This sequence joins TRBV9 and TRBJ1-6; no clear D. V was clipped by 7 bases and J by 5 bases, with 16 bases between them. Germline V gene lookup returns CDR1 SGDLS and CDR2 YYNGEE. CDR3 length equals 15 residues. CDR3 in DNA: TGTGCCAGCTCTCCCGGGTCCTTAAATAATTCACCCCTCCACTTT. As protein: CASSPGSLNNSPLHF.

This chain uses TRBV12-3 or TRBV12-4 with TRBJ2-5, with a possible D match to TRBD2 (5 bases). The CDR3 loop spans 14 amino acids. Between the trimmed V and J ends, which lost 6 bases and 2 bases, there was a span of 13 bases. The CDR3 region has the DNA TGTGCCAGCAGCACTAGGGTAGAACAAGAGACCCAGTACTTC. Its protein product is CASSTRVEQETQYF.

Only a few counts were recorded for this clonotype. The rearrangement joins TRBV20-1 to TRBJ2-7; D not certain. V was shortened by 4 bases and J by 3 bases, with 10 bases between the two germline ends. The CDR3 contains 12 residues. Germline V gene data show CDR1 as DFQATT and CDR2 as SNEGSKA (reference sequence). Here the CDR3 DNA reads TGCAGTGCTACCTGGACGGGCTACGAGCAGTACTTC. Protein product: CSATWTGYEQYF.

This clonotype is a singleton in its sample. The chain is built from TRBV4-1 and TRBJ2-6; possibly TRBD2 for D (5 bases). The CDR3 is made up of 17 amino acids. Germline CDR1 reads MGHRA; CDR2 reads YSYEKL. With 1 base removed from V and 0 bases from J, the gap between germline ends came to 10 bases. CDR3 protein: CASSQVRAFSGANVLTF. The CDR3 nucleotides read TGCGCCAGCAGCCAAGTGAGGGCATTCTCTGGGGCCAACGTCCTGACTTTC.

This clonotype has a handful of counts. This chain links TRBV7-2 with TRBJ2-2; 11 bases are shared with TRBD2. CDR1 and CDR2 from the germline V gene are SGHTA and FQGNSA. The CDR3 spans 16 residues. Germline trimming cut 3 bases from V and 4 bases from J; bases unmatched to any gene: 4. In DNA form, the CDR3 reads TGTGCCAGCAGCTTTAGCGGGGGGGCGATCACCGGGGAGCTGTTTTTT. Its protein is CASSFSGGAITGELFF. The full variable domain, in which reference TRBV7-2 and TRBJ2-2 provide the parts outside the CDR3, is GAGVSQSPSNKVTEKGKDVELRCDPISGHTALYWYRQSLGQGLEFLIYFQGNSAPDKSGLPSDRFSAERTGGSVSTLTIQRTQQEDSAVYLCASSFSGGAITGELFFGEGSRLTVL.